A single sample gave rise to the 22 T cell receptor delta chains below, sequenced in a study of gamma-delta T cells after stem cell transplantation. TCRdb reprocessed the RT-PCR reads through CATT. The table includes 10,000 to 13,000 delta-chain clones, less than 50% detected once. Sequenced sample: gamma-delta T cells. These receptors came from a human donor. It is not recorded whose cells these are; they may come from a transplant donor.

This clone was counted between two and nine times. The J gene is TRDJ1, the V gene TRAV29/DV5, with 8 positions matching TRDD3. Germline CDR1 and CDR2: NSMFDY and ISSIKDK. There are 18 residues in the CDR3. Trimming removed 3 bases from V and 0 bases from J; junction bases left unmatched: 16. Here the CDR3 DNA reads TGTGCAGCAACCCCTTCACTGTTCAATGGGGGATACACCGATAAACTCATCTTT. This translates into CAATPSLFNGGYTDKLIF. The full variable domain, completed using reference TRAV29/DV5 and TRDJ1, is DQQVKQNSPSLSVQEGRISILNCDYTNSMFDYFLWYKKYPAEGPTFLISISSIKDKNEDGRFTVFLNKSAKHLSLHIVPSQPGDSAVYFCAATPSLFNGGYTDKLIFGKGTRVTVEP.

The V gene is TRDV2, the J gene TRDJ1, with 9 bases identical to TRDD3. In germline, CDR1 is GEAIGNYY, CDR2 EKD. The V segment lost 8 bases and the J segment 4 bases; nucleotides outside the gene matches: 7. This CDR3 region has 13 residues. The CDR3 sequence is CAFATGGHDKLIF. The CDR3 DNA is TGTGCCTTTGCTACTGGGGGACACGATAAACTCATCTTT.

This clone is judged medium-sized (0.01 to 0.1%). The V and J genes are TRDV2 and TRDJ1; possibly TRDD3 for D (6 bases). This CDR3 has 15 amino acids. Trimming removed 1 base at V and 0 bases at J, with 11 bases between. CDR1 GEAIGNYY and CDR2 EKD come from the germline V gene. The CDR3: CACDTAMGDTDKLIF. CDR3 nucleotides: TGTGCCTGTGACACGGCCATGGGGGACACCGATAAACTCATCTTT.

This chain joins TRDV1 and TRDJ1; 11 positions agree with TRDD3. The CDR3 is 19 residues long. The germline gives CDR1 TSWWSYY, CDR2 QGS. After removal of 3 bases from V and 1 base from J, the junction contained 13 bases not matched to a gene. This CDR3 reads CALGDHRFWGIPFTDKLIF. CDR3 in DNA: TGTGCTCTTGGGGACCACAGGTTCTGGGGGATACCTTTCACCGATAAACTCATCTTT.

There are a few counts of this clone. The rearrangement uses TRDV3 and TRDJ1; TRDD3 is a possible D gene (6 bases). Trimming left V 3 bases short and J 0 bases short, with 20 bases between. The CDR3 is 16 amino acids. In germline, CDR1 is TVYSNPD, CDR2 GDNSRS (reference sequence). The CDR3 DNA follows: TGTGCCTTCCCTACGGGGGGACACCCCTACACCGATAAACTCATCTTT. Amino acids: CAFPTGGHPYTDKLIF.

With regard to this clone: A much more abundant neighbour one base away suggests this may be a read error. Other DNA sequences of this sample code for an identical CDR3. V and J are TRDV2 and TRDJ1, with 7 positions matching TRDD3. Per the germline V gene, CDR1 is GEAIGNYY and CDR2 is EKD. Trimming cost V 3 bases and J 2 bases; bases outside gene matches: 8. The CDR3 is 15 amino acids. CDR3 DNA: TGTGCCTGTGACCCGGGGATAAATGGTACCGATAAACTCATCTTT. It encodes CACDPGINGTDKLIF.

The table lists this clone with a few counts. This chain links TRDV1 with TRDJ1; 12 nucleotides align to TRDD3. V shed 6 bases, J shed 2 bases, and the junction held 16 bases outside the gene matches. This CDR3 is 19 amino acids long. The germline V gene encodes CDR1 TSWWSYY and CDR2 QGS. The CDR3: CALGLPRHPWGIRTDKLIF. The CDR3 DNA is TGTGCTCTTGGCCTTCCTCGTCACCCCTGGGGGATACGTACCGATAAACTCATCTTT.

The V gene is TRDV1, the J gene TRDJ1; maybe TRDD3 (6 bases). Trimming pared 3 bases from V and 0 bases from J, leaving 32 bases between. Per germline, CDR1 TSWWSYY and CDR2 QGS. This CDR3 contains 22 residues. The CDR3 DNA is TGTGCTCTTGGGGACTCCCCACGTCGCGGATTTTGGGGGCACCTGTACACCGATAAACTCATCTTT. Translating gives CALGDSPRRGFWGHLYTDKLIF.

V is TRDV1 and J is TRDJ1, with TRDD3 matching 9 bases. The CDR3 is 19 residues long. CDR1 is TSWWSYY, CDR2 QGS, per germline. Trimming removed 0 bases from V and 7 bases from J; junction bases left unmatched: 18. The CDR3 loop is CALGELRTESWGIGVKLIF. CDR3 DNA: TGTGCTCTTGGGGAACTTCGCACGGAGAGTTGGGGGATAGGGGTTAAACTCATCTTT.

Of note for this clone: One base away lies a much larger clone, so this may be a sequencing read error. This chain uses TRDV2 with TRDJ3; 7 bases are shared with TRDD2. Germline CDR1 is GEAIGNYY and CDR2 is EKD. CDR3 length: 18 amino acids. The CDR3 nucleotides are TGTGCCTGTGACACCGCGGGGCCTTCCTCCTGGGACACCCGACATATGTTTTTC. Translation gives CACDTAGPSSWDTRHMFF.

The sample holds a few counts of this clone. The same CDR3 can be traced to other DNA sequences in this sample. The chain employs TRDV2 and TRDJ1; 9 positions match TRDD3. Germline V CDR1 and CDR2: GEAIGNYY, EKD. V shed 0 bases, J shed 3 bases, and the junction held 13 bases outside the gene matches. The CDR3 is 18 residues long. The CDR3 reads CACDTIPLRGDTADKLIF. The CDR3 DNA reads as TGTGCCTGTGACACCATTCCCCTACGGGGGGATACCGCCGATAAACTCATCTTT.

This rearrangement joins TRDV2 to TRDJ2; D might be TRDD2 (7 bases). The V and J ends lost 1 base and 7 bases respectively, with 33 bases between them. This CDR3 comprises 21 residues. The germline gives CDR1 GEAIGNYY, CDR2 EKD. Here the CDR3 DNA reads TGTGCCTGTGACACGGGGTTCTTCCTAAGGTATTGGGAGACACTGGGAGCACAACTCTTCTTT. Encoded protein: CACDTGFFLRYWETLGAQLFF.

By sample fraction, this clone is medium-sized. This chain links TRDV2 with TRDJ3; weak D call: TRDD2 (5 bases). From germline, CDR1 is GEAIGNYY and CDR2 EKD. The CDR3 length is 18 residues. Trimming removed 1 base at V and 0 bases at J, with 12 bases between. CDR3 in DNA: TGTGCCTGTGACACTCGGGGTCCTAACTCCTGGGACACCCGACAGATGTTTTTC. The encoded protein is CACDTRGPNSWDTRQMFF.

The rearrangement joins TRDV1 to TRDJ1; TRDD3 matches at 12 bases. This CDR3 comprises 21 residues. The germline V gene encodes CDR1 TSWWSYY and CDR2 QGS. Trimming at V came to 4 bases and at J to 1 base, leaving 19 bases not matched to a gene. CDR3: CALGVYFTTYWGIQGTDKLIF. CDR3 sequence (DNA): TGTGCTCTTGGGGTCTACTTCACCACATACTGGGGGATACAGGGCACCGATAAACTCATCTTT.

This clone was observed a handful of times. The sample holds other DNA sequences that translate to the same CDR3. V and J are TRDV1 and TRDJ3; 9 bases align to TRDD2. This CDR3 comprises 25 residues. Germline V gene lookup returns CDR1 TSWWSYY and CDR2 QGS. Trimming at V came to 2 bases and at J to 4 bases, leaving 27 bases not matched to a gene. CDR3 in amino acids: CALGETPLPTSRGTGVVWDTRQMFF. The CDR3 nucleotides are TGTGCTCTTGGGGAAACCCCCCTTCCTACGAGTCGCGGTACTGGGGTCGTGTGGGACACCCGACAGATGTTTTTC.

This clone was seen a handful of times. The chain has TRDV1 and TRDJ1, with 9 bases identical to TRDD2. After removal of 5 bases from V and 2 bases from J, the junction contained 27 bases not matched to a gene. The germline gives CDR1 TSWWSYY, CDR2 QGS. The CDR3 consists of 22 residues. Here the CDR3 reads CALGSISFLRNDVQRGTDKLIF. Written as DNA, the CDR3 is TGTGCTCTTGGGTCGATCTCCTTCCTACGGAACGATGTGCAGAGGGGGACCGATAAACTCATCTTT.

On this clone: The junction departs from the called germline gene at one end, perhaps through a read error. This rearrangement joins TRDV1 to TRDJ1; 13 positions match TRDD3. This CDR3 is 25 amino acids long. Germline assignment: CDR1 TSWWSYY and CDR2 QGS. The CDR3 spells CALEERSQKGTNWGIRVCCRDKLIF. The CDR3 coding sequence is TGTGCTCTTGAGGAACGTTCCCAAAAAGGGACGAACTGGGGGATACGTGTCTGTTGCAGGGATAAACTCATCTTT.

The chain employs TRDV2 and TRDJ3, with a weak D call TRDD2 (7 bases). The V and J ends lost 3 bases and 0 bases respectively, with 29 bases between them. CDR1 is GEAIGNYY and CDR2 is EKD in the germline V gene. CDR3 size: 23 residues. The CDR3 region is CACDALVPTGMGASSWDTRQMFF. CDR3 coding DNA: TGTGCCTGTGACGCCCTTGTTCCTACCGGAATGGGGGCCAGCTCCTGGGACACCCGACAGATGTTTTTC.

The chain links TRDV2 to TRDJ3, with 8 bases aligning to TRDD3. The CDR3 is 20 amino acids. V lost 4 bases, J lost 0 bases, and 13 bases stayed unmatched. Germline CDR1 is GEAIGNYY and CDR2 is EKD. The CDR3: CACDPLYRGISSWDTRQMFF. The CDR3, as DNA: TGTGCCTGTGATCCCCTTTACCGGGGGATAAGCTCCTGGGACACCCGACAGATGTTTTTC.

Only a few counts were recorded for this clone. Different DNA sequences within this sample yield the same CDR3. The chain uses TRDV3 and TRDJ1; D may be TRDD3 (6 bases). There are 16 residues in the CDR3. The V gene's germline CDR1 is TVYSNPD and CDR2 GDNSRS (reference sequence). Deletions cut 1 base from V and 2 bases from J, with 20 bases between. The CDR3 spells CAFKSCGGPGTDKLIF. CDR3 sequence (DNA): TGTGCCTTTAAGAGTTGTGGGGGCCCCGGTACCGATAAACTCATCTTT.

The chain couples TRDV1 to TRDJ1, with D tentatively TRDD2 (6 bases). Trimming stripped 4 bases from V and 0 bases from J, with 21 bases between. Germline V CDR1 and CDR2: TSWWSYY, QGS. The CDR3 totals 18 residues. CDR3 nucleotides: TGTGCTCTTGGGGCCCCTCTTCCTGCCGCTCCGTACACCGATAAACTCATCTTT. Protein sequence: CALGAPLPAAPYTDKLIF.

A few counts support this clone. V usage is TRDV2 and J usage is TRDJ3, with TRDD3 identical over 9 bases. The length of the CDR3 is 21 residues. Germline loops: CDR1 GEAIGNYY, CDR2 EKD. V was pared by 0 bases and J by 0 bases, with 11 bases of the junction left unmatched. For the CDR3, the DNA is TGTGCCTGTGACACCATTACTGGGGGACCTATGAACTCCTGGGACACCCGACAGATGTTTTTC. As protein: CACDTITGGPMNSWDTRQMFF.